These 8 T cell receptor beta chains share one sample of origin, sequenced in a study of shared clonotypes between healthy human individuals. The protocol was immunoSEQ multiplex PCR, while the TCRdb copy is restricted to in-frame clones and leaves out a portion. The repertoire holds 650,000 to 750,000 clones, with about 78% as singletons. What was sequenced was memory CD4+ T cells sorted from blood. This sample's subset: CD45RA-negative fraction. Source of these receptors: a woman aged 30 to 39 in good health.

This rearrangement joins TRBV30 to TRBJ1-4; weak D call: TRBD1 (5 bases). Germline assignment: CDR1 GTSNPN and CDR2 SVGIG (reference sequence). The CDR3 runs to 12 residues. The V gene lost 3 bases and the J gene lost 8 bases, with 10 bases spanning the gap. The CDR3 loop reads CAWSQGWEKLFF. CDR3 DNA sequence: TGTGCCTGGAGCCAGGGTTGGGAAAAACTGTTTTTT.

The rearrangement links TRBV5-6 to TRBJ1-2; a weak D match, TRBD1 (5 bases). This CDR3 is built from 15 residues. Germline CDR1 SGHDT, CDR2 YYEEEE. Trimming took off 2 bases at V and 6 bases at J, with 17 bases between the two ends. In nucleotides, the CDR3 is TGTGCCAGCAGCTTTGATCGAGCAGGGATCGATGGCTACACCTTC. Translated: CASSFDRAGIDGYTF.

This chain's CDR3 is CASSLGQDEQYF. The CDR3 region has the DNA TGTGCCAGCAGCTTGGGCCAGGACGAGCAGTACTTC. The rearrangement links TRBV5-6 to TRBJ2-7; D is undetermined. This CDR3 is 12 amino acids long. V was clipped by 0 bases and J by 5 bases, with 6 bases between them. Germline V gene sequence: CDR1 SGHDT, CDR2 YYEEEE.

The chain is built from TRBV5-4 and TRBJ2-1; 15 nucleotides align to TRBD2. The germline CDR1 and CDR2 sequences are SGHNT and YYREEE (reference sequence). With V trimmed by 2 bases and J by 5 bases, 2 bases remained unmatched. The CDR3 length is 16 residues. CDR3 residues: CASSFGLAGGNNEQFF. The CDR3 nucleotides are TGTGCCAGCAGCTTCGGACTAGCGGGAGGGAACAATGAGCAGTTCTTC.

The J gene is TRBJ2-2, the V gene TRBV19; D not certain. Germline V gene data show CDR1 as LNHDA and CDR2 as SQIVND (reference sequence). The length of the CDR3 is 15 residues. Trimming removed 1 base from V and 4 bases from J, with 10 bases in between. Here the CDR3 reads CASSIARTLTGELFF. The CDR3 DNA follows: TGTGCCAGTAGTATAGCCCGTACCCTCACCGGGGAGCTGTTTTTT.

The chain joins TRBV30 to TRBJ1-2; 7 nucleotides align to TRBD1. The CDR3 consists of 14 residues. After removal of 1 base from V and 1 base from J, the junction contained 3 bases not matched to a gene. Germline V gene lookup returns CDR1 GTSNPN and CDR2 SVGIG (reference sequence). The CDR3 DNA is TGTGCCTGGAGTGCGACAGGGAATAACTATGGCTACACCTTC. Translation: CAWSATGNNYGYTF.

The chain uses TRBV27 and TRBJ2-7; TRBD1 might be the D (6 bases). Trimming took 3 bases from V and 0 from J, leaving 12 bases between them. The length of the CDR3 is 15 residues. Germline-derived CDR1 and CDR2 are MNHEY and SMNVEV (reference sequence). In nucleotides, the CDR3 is TGTGCCAGCAGTTTGGTCAGGGACATCTCCTACGAGCAGTACTTC. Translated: CASSLVRDISYEQYF.

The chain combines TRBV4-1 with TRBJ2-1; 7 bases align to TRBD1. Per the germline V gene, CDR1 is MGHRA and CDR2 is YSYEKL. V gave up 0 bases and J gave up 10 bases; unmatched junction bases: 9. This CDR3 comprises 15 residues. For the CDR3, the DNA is TGCGCCAGCAGCCAAGATGCGGACTCACAGGGGGAGCAGTTCTTC. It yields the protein CASSQDADSQGEQFF.